This TCR beta chain was captured in a study of blood T cell repertoires in COVID-19. A note on this clone: The same CDR3 arises from other DNA sequences in this sample as well.

The method was immunoSEQ multiplex PCR; TCRdb's version includes in-frame clones alone and lacks a portion of them. The sample has 100,000 to 150,000 clones; more than 85% are singletons. The specimen sequenced was peripheral blood. This clonotype was obtained from a man over 45 with COVID-19, enrolled during active disease.

CDR3 sequence reads: CSALSSYEQYF. The CDR3 bases are TGCAGTGCTCTCAGCTCCTACGAGCAGTACTTC. The chain joins TRBV20-1 to TRBJ2-7; no definite D call. V lost 5 bases and J 0 bases, leaving 5 bases between the germline ends. Per germline, CDR1 DFQATT and CDR2 SNEGSKA (reference sequence). This CDR3 comprises 11 residues.